This TCR beta chain was recorded in a study of blood T cell repertoires in COVID-19. Study-level background: Acute-phase and convalescent COVID-19 samples originated in the United States, Italy and Spain. In each case, the material was cDNA or gDNA derived from T cells, B-cell-depleted T cells, or PBMCs.

V lost 4 bases and J lost 5; bases outside the gene matches: 4. Per germline, CDR1 KGHDR and CDR2 SFDVKD. The CDR3 is 15 amino acids. This clone was counted a few times. Authors' methods: Estimation of nucleated cell counts relied on the amplification of reference gene primers. Generated by immunoSEQ multiplex PCR, the TCRdb table keeps only in-frame clones and is missing some. V, J and clone size reflect that table, while D and trimming were determined from the DNA. Here the sample spans some 150,000 clones, 85% to 90% being singletons. Sequenced material: peripheral blood. The TCR originated in a man between 45 and 60 years old with active or convalescent COVID-19. The chain uses TRBV24-1 and TRBJ1-4, with 9 bases matching TRBD1. CDR3: CATSESGTGNEKLFF. As DNA, the CDR3 is TGTGCCACCAGTGAATCCGGGACAGGGAATGAAAAACTGTTTTTT.